This T cell receptor beta chain was documented in a study of regulatory T cells in long-lasting Graves disease. Study-wide background: Prior antithyroid drug treatment in newly diagnosed Graves' patients lasted under 3 months.

iRepertoire HTBI primers and Arm-PCR of CDR3 regions built TCR beta libraries. In TCRdb, the multiplex PCR reads were re-called with MiXCR into one record per CDR3 protein. The sample lists roughly 380,000 distinct CDR3 sequences, roughly a sixth occurring once. Time point denoted: newly diagnosed GD, antithyroid drugs for less than 3 months. After RNA was extracted from PBMCs, the TCR library was made from it. This CDR3 is built from 13 residues. In germline, CDR1 is MNHNS, CDR2 SASEGT. These data are also associated with another study on T cells in Graves' hyperthyroidism and ophthalmopathy. Turning to that study: The study based diagnoses on clinical symptoms, serum thyroxine and TRAb, thyroid ultrasound and orbital computed tomography. The model forecast ophthalmopathy, anticipating it by a median roughly 6.3 months before onset.

The J gene is TRBJ2-3, the V gene TRBV6-1, with TRBD2 as a possible D gene (6 bases). The J call could be wrong; TRBJ2-5 is a better fit for the DNA end. The material sequenced was peripheral blood mononuclear cells (PBMCs), taken at new diagnosis, from a patient treated with antithyroid drugs. The origin of this receptor is a man aged 35-49 years with Graves disease. The CDR3 nucleotides read TGTGCCAGCAGGAGGGAGGATGGTGAGACCCAGTACTTC. It translates to CASRREDGETQYF.